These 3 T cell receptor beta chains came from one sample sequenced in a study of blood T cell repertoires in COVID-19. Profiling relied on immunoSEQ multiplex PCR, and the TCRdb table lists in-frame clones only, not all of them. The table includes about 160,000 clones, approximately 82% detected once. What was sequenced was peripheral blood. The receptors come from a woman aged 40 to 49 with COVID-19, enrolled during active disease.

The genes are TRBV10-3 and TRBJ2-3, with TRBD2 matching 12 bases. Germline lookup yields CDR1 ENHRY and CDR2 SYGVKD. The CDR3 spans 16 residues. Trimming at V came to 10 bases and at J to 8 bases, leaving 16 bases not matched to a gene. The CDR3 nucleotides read TGTGCCACTGAAGTCCGGACTAGCGGGGTGAGTGGTACGCAGTATTTT. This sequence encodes CATEVRTSGVSGTQYF.

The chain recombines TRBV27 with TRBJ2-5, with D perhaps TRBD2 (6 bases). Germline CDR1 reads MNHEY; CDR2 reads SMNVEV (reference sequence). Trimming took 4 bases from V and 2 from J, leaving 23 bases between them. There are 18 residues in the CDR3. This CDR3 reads CASSSPRPGRDPQETQYF. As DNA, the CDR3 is TGTGCCAGCAGTTCCCCCAGGCCGGGGCGGGACCCTCAAGAGACCCAGTACTTC.

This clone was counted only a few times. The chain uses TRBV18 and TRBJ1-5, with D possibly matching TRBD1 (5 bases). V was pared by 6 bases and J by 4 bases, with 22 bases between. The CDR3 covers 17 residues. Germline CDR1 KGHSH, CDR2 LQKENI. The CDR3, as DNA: TGTGCCAGCTCCCCGACCCCCTTGGGGGGTGCGAATCAGCCCCAGCATTTT. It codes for CASSPTPLGGANQPQHF. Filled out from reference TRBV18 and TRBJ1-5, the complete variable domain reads NAGVMQNPRHLVRRRGQEARLRCSPMKGHSHVYWYRQLPEEGLKFMVYLQKENIIDESGMPKERFSAEFPKEGPSILRIQQVVRGDSAAYFCASSPTPLGGANQPQHFGDGTRLSIL.